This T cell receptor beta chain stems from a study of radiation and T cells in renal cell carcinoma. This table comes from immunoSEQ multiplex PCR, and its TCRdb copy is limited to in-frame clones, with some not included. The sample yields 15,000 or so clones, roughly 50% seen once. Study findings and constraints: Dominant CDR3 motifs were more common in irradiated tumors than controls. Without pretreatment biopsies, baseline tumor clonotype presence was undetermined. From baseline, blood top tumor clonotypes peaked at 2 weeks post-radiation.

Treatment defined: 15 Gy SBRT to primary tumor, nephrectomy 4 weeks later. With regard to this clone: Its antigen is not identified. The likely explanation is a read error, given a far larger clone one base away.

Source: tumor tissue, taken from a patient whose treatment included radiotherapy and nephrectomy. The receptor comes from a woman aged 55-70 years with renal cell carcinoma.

In DNA form, the CDR3 reads TGTGCCATCAGGGAACAGGGGGCGGATGGCTACACCTTC. This translates into CAIREQGADGYTF. The chain joins TRBV10-3 to TRBJ1-2; 9 bases match TRBD1. J gave up 6 bases and V 6 bases, and 5 bases lay outside the gene matches. Germline lookup yields CDR1 ENHRY and CDR2 SYGVKD. This CDR3 region has 13 residues.